A selection of T cell receptor beta chains follows, all from one sample in a study of T cell changes during pregnancy in multiple sclerosis. Profiling relied on immunoSEQ multiplex PCR, and the TCRdb table lists in-frame clones only, not all of them. The sample comprises roughly 69,000 clones, roughly nine tenths of which are singletons, and about 1.6% rests with the top ten. Sequences were derived from peripheral blood, sampled after pregnancy. The source is a female donor with multiple sclerosis, enrolled in a pregnancy study. Both conserved end residues are part of each CDR3. The order of the fields is D gene, J gene, V gene, clone size, CDR3 DNA, CDR3 protein. D genes are given only for firm matches. Rows may omit the clone size; those that give it use once, few, many or a size class.

>TRBD1|TRBJ2-5|TRBV5-1|NA
TGCGCCAGCAGCCTTGGGACAGGGAGGGAGACCCAGTACTTC
CASSLGTGRETQYF
>NA|TRBJ1-2|TRBV6-1|once
TGTGCCAGCAGTGTTGACAGCCGGTATCACTATGGCTACACCTTC
CASSVDSRYHYGYTF
>TRBD2|TRBJ2-6|TRBV5-1|NA
TGCGCCAGCAGCTTGGAACTAGCGGGAGGGGCTGGGGCCAACGTCCTGACTTTC
CASSLELAGGAGANVLTF
>TRBD1|TRBJ1-1|TRBV27|few
TGTGCCAGCAGTGCGCGGGACAGGGGGAACACTGAAGCTTTCTTT
CASSARDRGNTEAFF
>TRBD2|TRBJ2-1|TRBV4-2|NA
TGTGCCAGCAGCCAAGAGTCTTCGAGCGGGGGTTACAATGAGCAGTTCTTC
CASSQESSSGGYNEQFF
>TRBD2|TRBJ2-1|TRBV2|NA
TGTGCCAGCAAGTGGTCGCGGGAGAATGAGCAGTTCTTC
CASKWSRENEQFF
>NA|TRBJ1-2|TRBV28|once
TGTGCCAGCAGTTCAGGGTCGGGCTATGGCTACACCTTC
CASSSGSGYGYTF
>NA|TRBJ1-1|TRBV6-1|NA
TGTGCCAGCAGTGAAAGGCAGCGGGCCATGAACACTGAAGCTTTCTTT
CASSERQRAMNTEAFF
>NA|TRBJ2-7|TRBV18|NA
TGTGCCAGCTCACCACTGGACACGAACTACGAGCAGTACTTC
CASSPLDTNYEQYF
>TRBD1|TRBJ2-2|TRBV7-8|once
TGTGCCAGCAGCTTACCGGCAGGGGGCAACACCGGGGAGCTGTTTTTT
CASSLPAGGNTGELFF
>NA|TRBJ2-7|TRBV29-1|once
TGCAGCGTTGAGGGCAGCTCCTACGAGCAGTACTTC
CSVEGSSYEQYF
>TRBD1|TRBJ1-2|TRBV5-1|NA
TGCGCCAGCAGCTTGGCGGGGGACAGGGGAGTTGGCTACACCTTC
CASSLAGDRGVGYTF
>TRBD1|TRBJ1-2|TRBV28|NA
TGTGCCAGCACCCTTCAGAACCCCGGGACAGGGATTAAAGTGAGATCGCGCTACACCTTC
CASTLQNPGTGIKVRSRYTF
>TRBD2|TRBJ2-5|TRBV25-1|NA
TGTGCCAGCAGTGTGGAGCGGGGAGGTCTAGAGACCCAGTACTTC
CASSVERGGLETQYF
>TRBD1|TRBJ1-2|TRBV5-4|NA
TGTGCCAGCAGCTCCCCGACAGGGGGTAATGGTGGCTACACCTTC
CASSSPTGGNGGYTF
>TRBD2|TRBJ2-2|TRBV7-7|NA
TGTGCCAGCAGCTTAGTCCTAAGCGGGAGTGTCGGCGGGGAGCTGTTTTTT
CASSLVLSGSVGGELFF
>NA|TRBJ1-1|TRBV19|NA
TGTGCCAGTAGTATAGATTCCGACACTGAAGCTTTCTTT
CASSIDSDTEAFF
>TRBD2|TRBJ2-1|TRBV7-3|NA
TGTGCCAGCAGCTTCTCGGGAGGGCCCGACAATGAGCAGTTCTTC
CASSFSGGPDNEQFF
>TRBD1|TRBJ2-7|TRBV5-1|once
TGCGCCAGCAGCTTGGACAGGGGACTCGGACAGGGTTCGAACGAGCAGTACTTC
CASSLDRGLGQGSNEQYF
>NA|TRBJ1-3|TRBV5-1|NA
TGCGCCAGCAGCTTATCCGGGACAAGGGATCGGGGCACCATATATTTT
CASSLSGTRDRGTIYF
>NA|TRBJ1-2|TRBV6-1|few
TGTGCCGCAGCCTTTGGGGGCCCAGGAGGCTACACCTTC
CAAAFGGPGGYTF
>NA|TRBJ2-7|TRBV7-2|NA
TGTGCCAGCAGCTTCGAGGGAGGCCCTTACGAGCAGTACTTC
CASSFEGGPYEQYF
>NA|TRBJ2-6|TRBV28|NA
TGTGCCAGCAGTTTACCCTACTCTGGGGCCAACGTCCTGACTTTC
CASSLPYSGANVLTF
>TRBD2|TRBJ2-1|TRBV10-3|few
TGTGCCATCAGCTCCGGACTAGCGGGAGGTGGATACAATGAGCAGTTCTTC
CAISSGLAGGGYNEQFF
>TRBD1|TRBJ2-1|TRBV30|NA
TGTGCCTGGAGCTTAGACAGGGGCGTATACAATGAGCAGTTCTTC
CAWSLDRGVYNEQFF
>NA|TRBJ2-3|TRBV4-2|NA
TGTGCCAGCAGCCAAGATGCAGGGGCGGGCACAGATACGCAGTATTTT
CASSQDAGAGTDTQYF
>NA|TRBJ2-1|TRBV19|NA
TGTGCCAGTTCGGGAGTCCTAGACGGTGAGCAGTTCTTC
CASSGVLDGEQFF
>NA|TRBJ1-1|TRBV7-2|NA
TGTGCCAGCAGCCCTTGGGCAGGGAACACTGAAGCTTTCTTT
CASSPWAGNTEAFF
>TRBD1|TRBJ2-7|TRBV7-9|few
TGTGCCAGCAGCATCGACAGGGCGTCCTACGAGCAGTACTTC
CASSIDRASYEQYF
>NA|TRBJ1-1|TRBV7-9|once
TGTGCCAGCAGTCGAGCCGGGAACACTGAAGCTTTCTTT
CASSRAGNTEAFF
>NA|TRBJ2-2|TRBV21-1|few
TGTGCCAGCAGCAAAGTTCGTGGCGGGAACACCGGGGAGCTGTTTTTT
CASSKVRGGNTGELFF
>TRBD1|TRBJ2-5|TRBV18|NA
TGTGCCAGCTCACCGACAGGGGGCGCGTGGGAGACCCAGTACTTC
CASSPTGGAWETQYF
>TRBD2|TRBJ2-2|TRBV5-1|once
TGCGCCAGCAGACTAGCGGGAGGGACGAACACCGGGGAGCTGTTTTTT
CASRLAGGTNTGELFF
>NA|TRBJ2-5|TRBV27|NA
TGTGCCAGCACCTCGACAGGCGGATCGAAGACCCAGTACTTC
CASTSTGGSKTQYF
>TRBD2|TRBJ2-3|TRBV4-1|NA
TGCGCCAGCAGCCAAGATAACGCCCTAGCGGGAAGCCTCAGGTCGGATACGCAGTATTTT
CASSQDNALAGSLRSDTQYF
>TRBD1|TRBJ2-5|TRBV25-1|NA
TGTGCCAGCAGTGAACCAGGACAGGCGAAAGAGACCCAGTACTTC
CASSEPGQAKETQYF
>TRBD1|TRBJ2-7|TRBV18|NA
TGTGCCAGCTCATCCGGACAGGGGGTCACCTACGAGCAGTACTTC
CASSSGQGVTYEQYF
>NA|TRBJ1-2|TRBV2|once
TGTGCCAGCATCCGGGACAAAAACTATGGCTACACCTTC
CASIRDKNYGYTF
>NA|TRBJ2-5|TRBV7-2|NA
TGTGCCAGCAGCTTATTGTCCCTGTTAGAGACCCAGTACTTC
CASSLLSLLETQYF
>TRBD2|TRBJ2-7|TRBV9|NA
TGTGCCAGCAGCGTAGGAGGTAGCGGGACTGCGCTAGTAGTTGGCGAGCAGTACTTC
CASSVGGSGTALVVGEQYF
>NA|TRBJ2-1|TRBV19|NA
TGTGCCAGTAGTATAGGCGCCAGGAGGAATGAGCAGTTCTTC
CASSIGARRNEQFF
>NA|TRBJ1-1|TRBV27|NA
TGTGCCAGCATAAGCGTTGCTGAAGCTTTCTTT
CASISVAEAFF
>NA|TRBJ2-1|TRBV20-1|NA
TGCAGTGCTAGAGAGGAGCGGGAGCAGTTCTTC
CSAREEREQFF
>NA|TRBJ1-5|TRBV28|NA
TGTGCCAGCAGCCGTCCCCCCTCCGGTTATAGCAATCAGCCCCAGCATTTT
CASSRPPSGYSNQPQHF
>NA|TRBJ2-5|TRBV7-8|NA
TGTGCCAGCAGCTTAAGTCCCAGGGAGACCCAGTACTTC
CASSLSPRETQYF
>TRBD2|TRBJ2-1|TRBV12-5|NA
TGTGCTAGTGGGCCCAGCGGGGCATACAATGAGCAGTTCTTC
CASGPSGAYNEQFF
>TRBD1|TRBJ2-5|TRBV10-2|NA
TGCGCCAGCAGTGAAGGGACAGGCGGTATAGAGACCCAGTACTTC
CASSEGTGGIETQYF
>NA|TRBJ2-6|TRBV5-6|NA
TGTGCCAGCAGCCTGACTACTAGCTCTGGGGCCAACGTCCTGACTTTC
CASSLTTSSGANVLTF
>TRBD1|TRBJ2-1|TRBV28|once
TGTGCCAGCAGTTCCCCCAGGGGGCCCGACCATGATGAGCAGTTCTTC
CASSSPRGPDHDEQFF
>NA|TRBJ1-5|TRBV7-9|once
TGTGCCAGCACCAGATCGGGGGATAGCAATCAGCCCCAGCATTTT
CASTRSGDSNQPQHF
>TRBD2|TRBJ2-5|TRBV6-4|many
TGTGCCAGCAGTATACTAGCGGGAGGGCCAGAGACCCAGTACTTC
CASSILAGGPETQYF
>NA|TRBJ2-3|TRBV28|NA
TGTGCCAGCACCCCCAGCGGTCGGTCAGATACGCAGTATTTT
CASTPSGRSDTQYF